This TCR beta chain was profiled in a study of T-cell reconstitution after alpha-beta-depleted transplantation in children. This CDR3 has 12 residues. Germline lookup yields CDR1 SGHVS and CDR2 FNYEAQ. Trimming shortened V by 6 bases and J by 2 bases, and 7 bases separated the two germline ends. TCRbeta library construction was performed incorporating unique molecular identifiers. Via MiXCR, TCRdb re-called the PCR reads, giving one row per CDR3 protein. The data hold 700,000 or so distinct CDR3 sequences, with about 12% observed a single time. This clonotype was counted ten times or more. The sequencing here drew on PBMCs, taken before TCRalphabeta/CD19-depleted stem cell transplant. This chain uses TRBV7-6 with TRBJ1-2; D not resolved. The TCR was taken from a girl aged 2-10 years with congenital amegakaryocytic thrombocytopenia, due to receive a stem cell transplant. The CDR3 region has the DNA TGTGCCAGCAGTTTTGGGAACTATGGCTACACCTTC. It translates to CASSFGNYGYTF.